This T cell receptor (beta chain) came from a study of shared clonotypes between healthy human individuals (dated by TCRdb to about 2020). About the study as a whole: The cohort included a few men and a couple of women between 18 and 49 years of age. Blood TCR repertoires of four to six healthy adults were deeply sequenced to estimate repertoire size and the extent of clonotype sharing between individuals. Per donor, three plates each were used for CD4 naive and CD4 memory, two for CD8 naive, and one for CD8 memory. Each donor's leukapheresis produced roughly between roughly 0.85 and 9.5 billion PBMCs. Different laboratories and diverse techniques were used to prepare libraries and sequence TCR repertoires, to increase sequencing depth and limit assay-specific biases. On the study overall, not on this receptor specifically: Rarefaction of sorted-subset datasets indicated incomplete sequencing despite the large sequencing depth. Pairwise subsampling led to the expectation that sequencing depth would affect the degree of clonotype sharing among donors. Sampling was restricted to blood, and TCR repertoires in tissue are likely to differ from TCR repertoires in blood. Naive subsets generally had larger estimated clonotype richness than memory subsets did. Because the study included only a small number of donors, the genetic and exposure-history diversity represented was limited. Higher generation probabilities were observed for clonotypes shared by all four sorted-subset donors than for non-shared clonotypes. Roughly 5% of naive CD4, 3% to 3.5% of naive CD8, roughly 2.4% of memory CD4, and roughly 0.4% of memory CD8 clonotypes were shared across several donors.

A note on this clone: Its recognized antigen is unknown. No base-level quality is on record; no much larger clone is a single base apart.

TCR CDR3 regions were amplified from genomic DNA by multiplex PCR using the deep immunoSEQ assay. Extracted genomic DNA from each cell subset was spread evenly across all wells of several immunoSEQ 96-well plates, with each plate serving as a replicate. For sorted subsets, approximately 0.2 ug of genomic DNA, equivalent to some 30,000 T cell genomes, went into each replicate PCR. Purified libraries were quantified with a Qubit 3.0 fluorometer, sized on a Bioanalyzer 2100, and re-quantified with the KAPA Library Quantification kit. Every immunoSEQ 96-well plate was sequenced on a separate single-read 150-cycle Illumina NextSeq 550 flow cell. The original methods were these. Because only junctional sequences without quality scores were contained in the immunoSEQ output, filtering matching that applied to full-length reads could not be performed. To assign V/J genes and CDR3, sequences were annotated using PyIR, a Python wrapper for IgBLAST v1.9, with IMGT germline references. Reads were filtered out if the reads had weak V/J assignments (E-value above 1e-6), no CDR3, stop codons, out-of-frame junctions, or ambiguous translated residues. V3J clonotypes were defined as sequences sharing an identical inferred V gene, J gene, and CDR3 amino acid sequence. Percentage overlap between repertoires was calculated by dividing the number of shared unique clonotypes by the size of the smaller repertoire. Repertoire richness was assessed with RTK rarefaction, the Chao1 estimator, and Recon v2.1 estimates of unobserved clonotypes. Generation probabilities were computed with OLGA for all TCRbeta clonotypes obtained by the gDNA method from several donors. TCRdb carries this immuneACCESS record with in-frame sequences only. Its versions omit some clonotypes, under half of them owing to an unresolved V gene in the studies checked, with the rest unexplained. The V and J calls and the clone size are those of that table, but D and trimming were determined from the DNA. This sample is represented by some 380,000 clones; roughly 96% of them were singletons. About 0.34% of the sample comes from the top ten.

V is pruned by 10 bases and J by 5 bases, leaving 9 bases of the junction without a gene match. The germline V gene sets CDR1 to SNHLY and CDR2 to FYNNEI. From the cysteine up to the phenylalanine, the CDR3 has a length of 14 residues. This entry keeps only the CDR3 DNA: 42 bases, framed from base 1. The donors were healthy, HIV-negative adults who had no recently reported acute infections or vaccinations. Every donor was a Caucasian adult residing in Nashville, Tennessee, USA. CD8 memory samples were composed of magnetically selected CD45RO+ cells combined with CCR7-negative CD45RA+ effector memory (TemRA) cells. After blood collection by leukapheresis, PBMCs were isolated using Ficoll-Histopaque density gradient centrifugation and then cryopreserved in the vapor phase of liquid nitrogen. Analytical flow cytometry was used to check the purity and quantity of every magnetically sorted T cell population. From each sorted fraction, genomic DNA was isolated and quantified by UV absorbance on a Nanodrop 2000c.

The specimen sequenced was memory CD8+ T cells sorted from blood. Taken with the paper, the label for cell subset or site translates to: CD45RO+ cells pooled with CCR7-negative TemRA cells. This TCR was recovered from a man in his thirties or forties in good health. The chain is encoded by TRBV2 joined to TRBJ1-3, and TRBD1 aligns with 9 junction nucleotides. The nucleotides are TGTGCCACTACCTTGGACAGGGGTAGAAACACCATATATTTT. Translated, it reads CATTLDRGRNTIYF.